The clone carrying this T cell receptor beta chain was counted many times. Its target is not known. The entry originates in a study of CD8 T cells in ankylosing spondylitis. Libraries for TCR beta were made by quantitative 5'-RACE with molecular barcodes. MiXCR was run by TCRdb on the 5' RACE reads, yielding one entry per CDR3 protein. Of approximately 250,000 distinct CDR3 sequences in the sample, around 25% were seen once. General study findings and limits: What seemed typical of ankylosing spondylitis blood was a TCR beta motif built from fewer than ten highly homologous variants. The study looked at matched synovial fluid samples from ankylosing spondylitis patients. Disease-linked clones were reported to be significantly enriched there. Reactive arthritis synovial fluid and blood previously showed some of these motif variants.

Sequencing was done on a sample of blood, either unsorted or a sorted T cell fraction (not recorded which). The sequence was collected from a male donor with ankylosing spondylitis or in good health (not recorded which).

The CDR3: CASNPRSGVGETQYF. The CDR3 DNA reads as TGTGCCAGCAATCCCCGAAGCGGGGTAGGAGAGACCCAGTACTTC. The chain employs TRBV6-1 and TRBJ2-5; 7 bases agree with TRBD2. This CDR3 region has 15 residues. Trimming removed 7 bases from V and 4 bases from J; junction bases left unmatched: 12. The germline V gene encodes CDR1 MNHNS and CDR2 SASEGT.